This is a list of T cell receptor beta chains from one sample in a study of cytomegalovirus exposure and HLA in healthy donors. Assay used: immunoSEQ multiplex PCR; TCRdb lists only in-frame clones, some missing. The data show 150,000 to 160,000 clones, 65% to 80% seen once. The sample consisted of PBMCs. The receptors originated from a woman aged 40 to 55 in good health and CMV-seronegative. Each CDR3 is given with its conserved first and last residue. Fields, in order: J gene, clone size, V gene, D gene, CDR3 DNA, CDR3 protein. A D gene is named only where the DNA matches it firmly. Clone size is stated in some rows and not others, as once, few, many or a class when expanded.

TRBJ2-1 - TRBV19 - TGTGCCAGTAGTTCTACAGGGGGCGCGGGGGGTGAGCAGTTCTTC CASSSTGGAGGEQFF
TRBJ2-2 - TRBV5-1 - TGCGCCAGCAGCTTATACAGGCCGAACACCGGGGAGCTGTTTTTT CASSLYRPNTGELFF
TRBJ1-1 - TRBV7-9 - TGTGCCAGCAGCTTAACTCAGGGTGGCACTGAAGCTTTCTTT CASSLTQGGTEAFF
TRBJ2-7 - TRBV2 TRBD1 TGTGCCAGCAGCGTACAGGGGAACTCCTACGAGCAGTACTTC CASSVQGNSYEQYF
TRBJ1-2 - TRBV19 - TGTGCCAGCGCGGGGGTAGCTAACTATGGCTACACCTTC CASAGVANYGYTF
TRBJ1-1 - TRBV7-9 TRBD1 TGTGCCAGCAGCTTCGACAGGGGGGGGACTGAAGCTTTCTTT CASSFDRGGTEAFF
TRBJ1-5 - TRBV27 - TGTGCCAGCAGTTTGGCTTATAGCAATCAGCCCCAGCATTTT CASSLAYSNQPQHF
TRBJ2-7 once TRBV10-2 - TGCGCCAGCAGTGAGCCAGCGGGCGCCTCCTACGAGCAGTACTTC CASSEPAGASYEQYF
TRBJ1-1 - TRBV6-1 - TGTGCCAGCAGTTCTTCAGGGAACACTGAAGCTTTCTTT CASSSSGNTEAFF
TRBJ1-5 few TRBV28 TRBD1 TGTGCCAGCTACCCGACAGGGAGACAGAGCAATCAGCCCCAGCATTTT CASYPTGRQSNQPQHF
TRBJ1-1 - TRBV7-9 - TGTGCCAGCAGCTTAGCGGGAGGGGGGACCGGGGGAGCTTTCTTT CASSLAGGGTGGAFF
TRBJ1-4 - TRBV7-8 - TGTGCCAGCAGCTTAGCTTCCGGACAGAATGAAAAACTGTTTTTT CASSLASGQNEKLFF
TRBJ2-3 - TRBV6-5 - TGTGCCAGCAGTTACGAGGGCGGGGCCCGCACAGATACGCAGTATTTT CASSYEGGARTDTQYF
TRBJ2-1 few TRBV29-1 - TGCAGCGTCCGAAGACAGGACTATGAGCAGTTCTTC CSVRRQDYEQFF
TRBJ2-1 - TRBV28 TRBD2 TGTGCCAGCAGTATAGCGGGAGGGCCGGGCAATGAGCAGTTCTTC CASSIAGGPGNEQFF
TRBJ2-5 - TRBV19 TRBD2 TGTGCCAGTAGTATTAGCGGGGGACGTCAAGAGACCCAGTACTTC CASSISGGRQETQYF
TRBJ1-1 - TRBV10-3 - TGTGCCATCATGGGCAGGGGGAACACTGAAGCTTTCTTT CAIMGRGNTEAFF
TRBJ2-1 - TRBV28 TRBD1 TGTGCCGCTCGGGACAGGGGGTACAATGAGCAGTTCTTC CAARDRGYNEQFF
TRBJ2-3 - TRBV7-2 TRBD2 TGTGCCAGCAGCTACGTAGCGGGAGGCGCAGATACGCAGTATTTT CASSYVAGGADTQYF
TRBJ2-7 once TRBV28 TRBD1 TGTGCCAGCCTTTTACAGGGGCCAACGAGCAACGAGCAGTACTTC CASLLQGPTSNEQYF
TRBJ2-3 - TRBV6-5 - TGTGCCAGCAGTTACCTAGGAACAGATACGCAGTATTTT CASSYLGTDTQYF
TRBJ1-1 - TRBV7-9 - TGTGCCAGCAGCTCCACAACCCAGGGGAACACTGAAGCTTTCTTT CASSSTTQGNTEAFF
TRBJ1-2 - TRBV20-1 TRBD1 TGCAGTGCCAGGGACAGCTATGGCTACACCTTC CSARDSYGYTF
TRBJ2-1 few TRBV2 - TGTGCCAGCAGTGAAGAGGGGATGCACTATGAGCAGTTCTTC CASSEEGMHYEQFF
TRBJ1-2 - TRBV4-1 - TGCGCCAGCAGCCAACCTCAGGGTTACTATGGCTACACCTTC CASSQPQGYYGYTF
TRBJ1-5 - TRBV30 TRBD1 TGTGCCCACTCAGGGGGAGATAGCAATCAGCCCCAGCATTTT CAHSGGDSNQPQHF
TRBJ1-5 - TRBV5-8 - TGTGCCAGCAGCCTTGGACAGCTCAATCAGCCCCAGCATTTT CASSLGQLNQPQHF
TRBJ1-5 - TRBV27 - TGTGCCAGCAGTTTGGTGGGAGGAAGGGTTGACAATCAGCCCCAGCATTTT CASSLVGGRVDNQPQHF
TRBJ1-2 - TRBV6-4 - TGTGCCAGCAGTAGGGGGTACCCCTATGGCTACACCTTC CASSRGYPYGYTF
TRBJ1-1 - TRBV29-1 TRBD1 TGCAGCGCCCGGACAGGGCTTTCGGCTGAAGCTTTCTTT CSARTGLSAEAFF
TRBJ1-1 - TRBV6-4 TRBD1 TGTGCCAGCAGTGAAACAGGGGAGAAGAACACTGAAGCTTTCTTT CASSETGEKNTEAFF
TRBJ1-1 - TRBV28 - TGTGCCAGCACGCGGGGGACAAGTGAAGCTTTCTTT CASTRGTSEAFF
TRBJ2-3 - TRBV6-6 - TGTGCCGTCACAGGGACGGGAGATACGCAGTATTTT CAVTGTGDTQYF
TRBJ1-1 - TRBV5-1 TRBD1 TGCGCCAGCAGCTGGGGGACAGGGGGGTTCACTGAAGCTTTCTTT CASSWGTGGFTEAFF
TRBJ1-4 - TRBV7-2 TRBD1 TGTGCCAGCAGCTTGACAGGGGTGGAGGAAAAACTGTTTTTT CASSLTGVEEKLFF
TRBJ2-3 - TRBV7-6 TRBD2 TGTGCCAGCAGCTTAGCAGCGGGAGGCGCAGATACGCAGTATTTT CASSLAAGGADTQYF
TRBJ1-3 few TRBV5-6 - TGTGCCAGCAGCTTGAACACGGGGGCTGGAAACACCATATATTTT CASSLNTGAGNTIYF
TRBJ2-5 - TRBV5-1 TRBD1 TGCGCCAGCTGCCTCGGGACAGCGGAGACCCAGTACTTC CASCLGTAETQYF
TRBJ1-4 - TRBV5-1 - TGCGCCAGCAGCTTGGCCGGTGTCCTTAATGAAAAACTGTTTTTT CASSLAGVLNEKLFF
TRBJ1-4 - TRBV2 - TGTGCCAGCAGTTCAGAAGCAACTAATGAAAAACTGTTTTTT CASSSEATNEKLFF
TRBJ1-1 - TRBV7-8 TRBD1 TGTGCCAGCAGAACAGGGGGCGTTAACACTGAAGCTTTCTTT CASRTGGVNTEAFF